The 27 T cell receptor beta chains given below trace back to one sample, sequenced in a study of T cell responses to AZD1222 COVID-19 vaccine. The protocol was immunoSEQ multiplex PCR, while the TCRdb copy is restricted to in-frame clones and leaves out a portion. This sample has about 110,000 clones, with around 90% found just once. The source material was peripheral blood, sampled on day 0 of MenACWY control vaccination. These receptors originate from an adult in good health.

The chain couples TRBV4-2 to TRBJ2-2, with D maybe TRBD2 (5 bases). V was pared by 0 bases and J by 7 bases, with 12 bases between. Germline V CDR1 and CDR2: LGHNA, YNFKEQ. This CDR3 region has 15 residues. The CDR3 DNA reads TGTGCCAGCAGCCAAGAGGGGAGTTGGGACGGGGAGCTGTTTTTT. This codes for CASSQEGSWDGELFF.

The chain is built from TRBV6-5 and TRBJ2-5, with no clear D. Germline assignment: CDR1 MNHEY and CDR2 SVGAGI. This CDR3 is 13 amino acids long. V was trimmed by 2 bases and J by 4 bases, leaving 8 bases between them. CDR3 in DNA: TGTGCCAGCAGTTACAAGGTGGGAGAGACCCAGTACTTC. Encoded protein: CASSYKVGETQYF.

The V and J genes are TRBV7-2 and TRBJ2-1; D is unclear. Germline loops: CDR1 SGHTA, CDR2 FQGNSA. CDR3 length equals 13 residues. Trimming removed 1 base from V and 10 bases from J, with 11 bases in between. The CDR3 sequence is CASSLGRASEQFF. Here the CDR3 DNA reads TGTGCCAGCAGCTTAGGACGGGCGAGCGAGCAGTTCTTC.

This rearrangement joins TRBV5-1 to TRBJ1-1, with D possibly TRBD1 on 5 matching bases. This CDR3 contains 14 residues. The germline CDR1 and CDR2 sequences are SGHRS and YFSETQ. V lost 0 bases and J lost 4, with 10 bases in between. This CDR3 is CASSLAGGGTEAFF. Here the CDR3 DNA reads TGCGCCAGCAGCTTGGCCGGTGGGGGCACTGAAGCTTTCTTT.

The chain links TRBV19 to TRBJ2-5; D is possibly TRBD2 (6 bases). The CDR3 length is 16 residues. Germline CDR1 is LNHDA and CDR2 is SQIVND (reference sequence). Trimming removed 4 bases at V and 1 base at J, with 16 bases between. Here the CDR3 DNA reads TGTGCCAGTAGTACCCGTTCCCGCGGGGTCCAAGAGACCCAGTACTTC. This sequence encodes CASSTRSRGVQETQYF. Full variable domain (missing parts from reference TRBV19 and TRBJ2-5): DGGITQSPKYLFRKEGQNVTLSCEQNLNHDAMYWYRQDPGQGLRLIYYSQIVNDFQKGDIAEGYSVSREKKESFPLTVTSAQKNPTAFYLCASSTRSRGVQETQYFGPGTRLLVL.

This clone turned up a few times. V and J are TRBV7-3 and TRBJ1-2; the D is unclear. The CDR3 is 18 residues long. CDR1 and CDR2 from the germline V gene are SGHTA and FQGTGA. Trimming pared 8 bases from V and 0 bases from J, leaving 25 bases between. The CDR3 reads CASLDPRELKRTNYGYTF. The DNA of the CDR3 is TGTGCCAGCCTAGACCCGAGGGAGTTGAAAAGGACTAACTATGGCTACACCTTC.

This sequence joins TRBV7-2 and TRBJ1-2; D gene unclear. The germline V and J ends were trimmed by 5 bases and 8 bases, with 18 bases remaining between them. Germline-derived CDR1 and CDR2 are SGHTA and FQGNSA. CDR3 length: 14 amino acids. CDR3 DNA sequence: TGTGCCAGCAGCCCGTCGGGAGGGTTAGAAGGCTACACCTTC. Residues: CASSPSGGLEGYTF.

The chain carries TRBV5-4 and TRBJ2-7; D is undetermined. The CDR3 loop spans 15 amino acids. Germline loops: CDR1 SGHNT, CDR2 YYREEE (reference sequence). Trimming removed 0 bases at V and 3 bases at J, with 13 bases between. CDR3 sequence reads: CASSLGAPGVYEQYF. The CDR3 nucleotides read TGTGCCAGCAGCTTGGGAGCGCCTGGAGTCTACGAGCAGTACTTC.

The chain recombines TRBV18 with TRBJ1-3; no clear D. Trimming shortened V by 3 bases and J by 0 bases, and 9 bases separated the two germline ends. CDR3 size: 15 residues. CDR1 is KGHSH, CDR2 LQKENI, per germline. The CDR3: CASSPQEYSGNTIYF. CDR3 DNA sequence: TGTGCCAGCTCACCTCAAGAGTACTCTGGAAACACCATATATTTT.

This CDR3 is CASSPTGVTNEKLFF. DNA of the CDR3: TGTGCCAGCAGCCCGACAGGGGTCACTAATGAAAAACTGTTTTTT. This chain links TRBV7-2 with TRBJ1-4; 8 nucleotides align to TRBD1. The CDR3 spans 15 residues. J gave up 2 bases and V 5 bases, and 4 bases lay outside the gene matches. CDR1 is SGHTA, CDR2 FQGNSA, per germline.

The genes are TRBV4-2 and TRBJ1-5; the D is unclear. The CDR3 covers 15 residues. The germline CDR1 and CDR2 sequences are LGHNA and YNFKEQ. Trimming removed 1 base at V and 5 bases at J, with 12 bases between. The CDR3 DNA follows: TGTGCCAGCAGCCAAGGTGCGACATATGATCAGCCCCAGCATTTT. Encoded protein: CASSQGATYDQPQHF.

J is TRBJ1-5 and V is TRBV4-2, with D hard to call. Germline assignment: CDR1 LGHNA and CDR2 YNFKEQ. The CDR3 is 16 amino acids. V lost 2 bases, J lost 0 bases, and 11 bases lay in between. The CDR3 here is CASSQTGIASNQPQHF. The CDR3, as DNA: TGTGCCAGCAGCCAAACTGGCATAGCTAGCAATCAGCCCCAGCATTTT.

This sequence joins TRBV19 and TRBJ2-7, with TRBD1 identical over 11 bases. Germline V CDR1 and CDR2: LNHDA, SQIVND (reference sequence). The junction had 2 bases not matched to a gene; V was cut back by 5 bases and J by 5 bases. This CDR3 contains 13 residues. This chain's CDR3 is CASSGGQGDEQYF. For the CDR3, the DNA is TGTGCCAGTAGTGGGGGACAGGGGGACGAGCAGTACTTC.

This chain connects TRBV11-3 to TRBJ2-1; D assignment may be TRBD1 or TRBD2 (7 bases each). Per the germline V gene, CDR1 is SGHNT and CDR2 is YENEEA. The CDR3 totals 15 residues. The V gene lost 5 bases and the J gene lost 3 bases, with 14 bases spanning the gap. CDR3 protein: CASSPQGGGYNEQFF. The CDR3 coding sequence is TGTGCCAGCAGCCCCCAGGGGGGGGGCTACAATGAGCAGTTCTTC.

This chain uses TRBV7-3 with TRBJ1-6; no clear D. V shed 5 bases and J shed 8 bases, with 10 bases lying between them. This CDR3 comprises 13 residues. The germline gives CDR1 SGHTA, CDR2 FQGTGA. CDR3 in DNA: TGTGCCAGCAGCCGGGCACGGGATTCACCCCTCCACTTT. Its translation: CASSRARDSPLHF.

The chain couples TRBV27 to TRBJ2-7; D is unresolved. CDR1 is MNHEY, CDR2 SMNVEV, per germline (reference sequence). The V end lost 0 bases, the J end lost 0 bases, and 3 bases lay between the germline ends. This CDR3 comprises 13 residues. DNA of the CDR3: TGTGCCAGCAGTTTATCCGCCTCCTACGAGCAGTACTTC. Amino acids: CASSLSASYEQYF.

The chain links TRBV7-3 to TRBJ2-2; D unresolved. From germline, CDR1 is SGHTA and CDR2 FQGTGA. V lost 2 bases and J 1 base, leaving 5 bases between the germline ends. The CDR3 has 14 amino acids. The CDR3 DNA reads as TGTGCCAGCAGCTTAGCCCGGAACACCGGGGAGCTGTTTTTT. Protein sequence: CASSLARNTGELFF. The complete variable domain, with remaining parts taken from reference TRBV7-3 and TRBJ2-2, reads GAGVSQTPSNKVTEKGKYVELRCDPISGHTALYWYRQSLGQGPEFLIYFQGTGAADDSGLPNDRFFAVRPEGSVSTLKIQRTERGDSAVYLCASSLARNTGELFFGEGSRLTVL.

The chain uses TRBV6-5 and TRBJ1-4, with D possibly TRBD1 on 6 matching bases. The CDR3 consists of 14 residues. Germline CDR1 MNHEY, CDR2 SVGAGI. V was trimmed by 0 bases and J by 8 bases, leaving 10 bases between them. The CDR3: CASSYSGQLEKLFF. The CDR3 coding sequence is TGTGCCAGCAGTTACTCCGGACAGCTAGAAAAACTGTTTTTT.

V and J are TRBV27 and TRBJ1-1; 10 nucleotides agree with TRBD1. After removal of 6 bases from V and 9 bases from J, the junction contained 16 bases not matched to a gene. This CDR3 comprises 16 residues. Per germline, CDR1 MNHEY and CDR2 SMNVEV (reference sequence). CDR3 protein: CASSIHPGQGQWKAFF. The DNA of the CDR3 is TGTGCCAGCAGCATCCATCCGGGACAGGGGCAGTGGAAAGCTTTCTTT.

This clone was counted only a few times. The CDR3 spells CASSDRFGGSSSGNTIYF. CDR3 in DNA: TGTGCCAGCAGTGACAGGTTTGGCGGATCCTCTTCTGGAAACACCATATATTTT. The rearrangement uses TRBV6-4 and TRBJ1-3; D ambiguous. The CDR3 is 18 residues long. CDR1 is MRHNA, CDR2 SNTAGT, per germline. V dropped 2 bases and J dropped 1 base, with 18 bases sitting between them.

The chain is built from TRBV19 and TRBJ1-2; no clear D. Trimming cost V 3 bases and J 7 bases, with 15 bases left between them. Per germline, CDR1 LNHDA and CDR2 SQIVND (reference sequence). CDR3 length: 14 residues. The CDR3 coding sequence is TGTGCCAGTAGTATGGAGATATATTCCGGTGGCTACACCTTC. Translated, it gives CASSMEIYSGGYTF.

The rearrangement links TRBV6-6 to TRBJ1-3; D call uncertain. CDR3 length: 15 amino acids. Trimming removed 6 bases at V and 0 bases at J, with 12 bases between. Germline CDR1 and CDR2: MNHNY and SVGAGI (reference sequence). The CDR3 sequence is CASSKTDSSGNTIYF. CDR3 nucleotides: TGTGCCAGCAGCAAGACGGATTCCTCTGGAAACACCATATATTTT.

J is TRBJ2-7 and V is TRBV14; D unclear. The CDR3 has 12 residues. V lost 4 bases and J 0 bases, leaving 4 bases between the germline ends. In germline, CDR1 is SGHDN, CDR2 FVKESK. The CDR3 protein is CASSRSSYEQYF. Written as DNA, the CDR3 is TGTGCCAGCAGCCGGAGCTCCTACGAGCAGTACTTC.

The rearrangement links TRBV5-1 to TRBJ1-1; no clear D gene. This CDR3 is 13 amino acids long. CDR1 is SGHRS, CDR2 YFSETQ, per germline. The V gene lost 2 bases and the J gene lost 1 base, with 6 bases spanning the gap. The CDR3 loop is CASSFNENTEAFF. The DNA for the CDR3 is TGCGCCAGCAGCTTCAACGAGAACACTGAAGCTTTCTTT.

CDR3 nucleotide sequence: TGTGCCTGGAGTTTGACAGGGGGTGGCGAGACCCAGTACTTC. Its translation: CAWSLTGGGETQYF. The chain links TRBV30 to TRBJ2-5; 9 nucleotides align to TRBD1. Trimming removed 2 bases from V and 5 bases from J; junction bases left unmatched: 6. The CDR3 extends over 14 amino acids. Germline lookup yields CDR1 GTSNPN and CDR2 SVGIG (reference sequence).

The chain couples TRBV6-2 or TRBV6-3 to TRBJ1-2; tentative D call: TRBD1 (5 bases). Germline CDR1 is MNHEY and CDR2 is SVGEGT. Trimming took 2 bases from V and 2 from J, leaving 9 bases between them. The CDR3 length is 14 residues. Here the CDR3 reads CASSYKGRNYGYTF. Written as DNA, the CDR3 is TGTGCCAGCAGTTACAAGGGACGGAACTATGGCTACACCTTC.

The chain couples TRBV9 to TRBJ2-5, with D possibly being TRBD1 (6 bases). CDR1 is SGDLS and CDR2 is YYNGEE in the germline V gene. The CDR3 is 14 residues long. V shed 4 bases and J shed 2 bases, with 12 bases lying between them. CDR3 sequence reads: CASSFQGGQETQYF. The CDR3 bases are TGTGCCAGCAGCTTCCAAGGGGGACAAGAGACCCAGTACTTC. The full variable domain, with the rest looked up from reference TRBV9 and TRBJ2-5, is DSGVTQTPKHLITATGQRVTLRCSPRSGDLSVYWYQQSLDQGLQFLIQYYNGEERAKGNILERFSAQQFPDLHSELNLSSLELGDSALYFCASSFQGGQETQYFGPGTRLLVL.